What follows describes a single T cell receptor (beta chain). The authors ran a second PCR of about 6 to 11 cycles using a sample-barcoded 5' primer and a J-beta primer mix. Via MiXCR, TCRdb re-called the 5' RACE reads, giving one row per CDR3 protein. The repertoire consists of 1.8 million or so distinct CDR3 sequences, with about 39% occurring once and the leading ten covering under 25%. The data stem from a study of blood T cells in healthy people across ages. Trimming took 6 bases from V and 0 from J, leaving 16 bases between them. Germline values: CDR1 SGDLS, CDR2 YYNGEE. This CDR3 has 16 amino acids.

The V gene is TRBV9, the J gene TRBJ1-5; the D is unclear. The sequenced material came from blood. The clonotype was recovered from a human donor in good health. The CDR3 spells CASIDRHAYSNQPQHF. The CDR3 DNA follows: TGTGCCAGCATCGATCGACACGCGTATAGCAATCAGCCCCAGCATTTT.